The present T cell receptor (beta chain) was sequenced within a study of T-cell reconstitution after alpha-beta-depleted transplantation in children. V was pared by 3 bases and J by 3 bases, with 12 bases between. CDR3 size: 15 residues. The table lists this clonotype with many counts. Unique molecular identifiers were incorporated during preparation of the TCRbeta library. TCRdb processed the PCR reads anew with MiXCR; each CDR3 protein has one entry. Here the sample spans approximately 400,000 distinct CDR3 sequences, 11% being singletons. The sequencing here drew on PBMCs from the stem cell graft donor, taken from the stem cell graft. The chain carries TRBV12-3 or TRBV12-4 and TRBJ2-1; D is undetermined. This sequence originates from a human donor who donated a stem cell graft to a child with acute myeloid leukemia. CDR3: CASSFRWADYNEQFF. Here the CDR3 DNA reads TGTGCCAGCAGTTTCCGTTGGGCCGACTACAATGAGCAGTTCTTC.